The sequence of this T cell receptor beta chain was determined in a study of T-cell reconstitution after alpha-beta-depleted transplantation in children. As it was prepared, the TCRbeta library received unique molecular identifiers. TCRdb itself ran the PCR reads through MiXCR, one entry per CDR3 protein. Here the sample spans about 400,000 distinct CDR3 sequences, roughly 22% being singletons. The CDR3 is 11 amino acids. V lost 6 bases and J 9 bases, leaving 9 bases between the germline ends. The material sequenced was PBMCs from the stem cell graft donor, taken from the stem cell graft. This clonotype was obtained from a human donor who donated a stem cell graft to a child with acute myeloid leukemia. The chain is built from TRBV12-3 or TRBV12-4 and TRBJ2-1; D is possibly TRBD2 (6 bases). Here the CDR3 DNA reads TGTGCCAGCAGCGGGAGAATTGAGCAGTTCTTC. The encoded protein is CASSGRIEQFF.